The 25 T cell receptor beta chains presented below share a single source sample, sequenced in a study of shared clonotypes between healthy human individuals. The repertoire was sequenced with immunoSEQ multiplex PCR; TCRdb's copy has only in-frame clones and lacks some. The repertoire holds about 1 million clones, with about 75% as singletons. Material for sequencing was memory CD4+ T cells sorted from blood. Subset given: CD45RA-negative fraction. The origin of the receptors is a young man in good health.

CDR3 nucleotides: TGTGCCAGCGGTGGGATCAGGGGGTATAATTCACCCCTCCACTTT. Translated: CASGGIRGYNSPLHF. V is TRBV6-6 and J is TRBJ1-6; the match to TRBD1 covers 7 bases. CDR1 is MNHNY, CDR2 SVGAGI, per germline (reference sequence). J lost 4 bases, V lost 8 bases, and 8 bases had no gene match. This CDR3 region has 15 residues.

The genes are TRBV10-3 and TRBJ2-1; D is possibly TRBD1 (5 bases). Looked up from germline, CDR1 is ENHRY and CDR2 is SYGVKD. The CDR3 totals 15 residues. Trimming took off 0 bases at V and 6 bases at J, with 12 bases between the two ends. The DNA for the CDR3 is TGTGCCATCAGTGAGTCGGCTGCCAGGGCCAATGAGCAGTTCTTC. As protein: CAISESAARANEQFF.

Only a few counts were recorded for this clone. J is TRBJ2-5 and V is TRBV11-1; D call uncertain. CDR1 is SGHAT and CDR2 is FQDESV in the germline V gene (reference sequence). V gave up 0 bases and J gave up 5 bases, with 13 bases separating them. CDR3 size: 15 residues. CDR3: CASSLAGFLSETQYF. The CDR3 nucleotides read TGTGCCAGCAGCTTAGCGGGTTTTCTTTCGGAGACCCAGTACTTC.

Note on this clone: At the DNA level, this CDR3 is encoded by other sequences in the same sample as well. The rearrangement joins TRBV7-2 to TRBJ1-2, with 7 bases lining up with TRBD1. With V trimmed by 5 bases and J by 4 bases, 4 bases remained unmatched. Looked up from germline, CDR1 is SGHTA and CDR2 is FQGNSA. The CDR3 has 13 amino acids. CDR3 DNA sequence: TGTGCCAGCAGCCTCGGGACAGCCTATGGCTACACCTTC. This encodes CASSLGTAYGYTF.

This clone was observed a single time. The rearrangement links TRBV5-6 to TRBJ2-5; a possible D gene is TRBD2 (5 bases). With 1 base removed from V and 4 bases from J, the gap between germline ends came to 8 bases. Per the germline V gene, CDR1 is SGHDT and CDR2 is YYEEEE. The CDR3 spans 13 residues. CDR3 loop: CASSLYGGETQYF. CDR3 nucleotide sequence: TGTGCCAGCAGCTTGTATGGAGGAGAGACCCAGTACTTC.

The chain employs TRBV10-2 and TRBJ2-7; the D is unclear. The CDR3 has 12 amino acids. CDR1 is WSHSY, CDR2 SAAADI, per germline. The V end was cut by 9 bases, the J end by 0 bases, with 9 bases between. CDR3 DNA: TGCGCCAGTGGCCGCAGCTCCTACGAGCAGTACTTC. Its translation: CASGRSSYEQYF.

The chain has TRBV6-1 and TRBJ1-2; no reliable D call. V was cut by 7 bases and J by 0 bases, with 15 bases left in between. Germline values: CDR1 MNHNS, CDR2 SASEGT. The CDR3 length is 15 residues. CDR3: CASKSPVNTNYGYTF. CDR3 nucleotides: TGTGCCAGCAAGTCTCCAGTAAATACTAACTATGGCTACACCTTC.

In this sample, this clone turned up a few times. V usage is TRBV6-6 and J usage is TRBJ1-6; 11 bases fit TRBD1. CDR1 is MNHNY and CDR2 is SVGAGI in the germline V gene (reference sequence). CDR3 length: 14 residues. The trim removed 4 bases at V and 11 bases at J, leaving 4 bases unmatched. The CDR3 loop is CASSLGTGGPPLHF. CDR3 in DNA: TGTGCCAGCAGTTTGGGGACAGGGGGTCCACCCCTCCACTTT.

Note on this clone: A junction end diverges from the germline sequence, so it may reflect a read error. The chain combines TRBV7-9 with TRBJ2-1; D call uncertain. This CDR3 contains 11 residues. Germline values: CDR1 SEHNR, CDR2 FQNEAQ (reference sequence). CDR3 bases: TGTGCCAGCAGCTTAGGTCCCGTTAGTGTCTTC. It encodes CASSLGPVSVF.

This sequence joins TRBV25-1 and TRBJ2-7; D is unresolved. This CDR3 has 12 residues. Trimming cost V 1 base and J 7 bases, with 8 bases left between them. Germline values: CDR1 MGHDK, CDR2 SYGVNS. The CDR3 sequence: CASSEFGWEQYF. The CDR3 coding sequence is TGTGCCAGCAGTGAATTTGGGTGGGAGCAGTACTTC.

V is TRBV19 and J is TRBJ2-5; perhaps D is TRBD1 or TRBD2 (5 bases each). This CDR3 has 16 residues. Germline values: CDR1 LNHDA, CDR2 SQIVND (reference sequence). Trimming stripped 3 bases from V and 1 base from J, with 15 bases between. The CDR3 reads CASSMTAASLQETQYF. The CDR3 DNA reads as TGTGCCAGTAGTATGACAGCCGCTAGCCTCCAAGAGACCCAGTACTTC.

The chain carries TRBV5-1 and TRBJ2-5; tentatively, D is TRBD1 (5 bases). The length of the CDR3 is 14 residues. Trimming stripped 5 bases from V and 5 bases from J, with 16 bases between. Germline loops: CDR1 SGHRS, CDR2 YFSETQ. CDR3 DNA sequence: TGCGCCAGCAGTCAGGGCCGTGGAATTGAGACCCAGTACTTC. Translation: CASSQGRGIETQYF.

The chain uses TRBV5-4 and TRBJ2-1, with D hard to call. The V end lost 4 bases, the J end lost 0 bases, and 11 bases lay between the germline ends. CDR1 SGHNT and CDR2 YYREEE come from the germline V gene (reference sequence). The CDR3 covers 15 residues. The CDR3 region is CASSPPGGSYNEQFF. CDR3 DNA sequence: TGTGCCAGCAGCCCGCCGGGCGGCTCCTACAATGAGCAGTTCTTC.

The chain couples TRBV19 to TRBJ1-2; possibly TRBD1 for D (6 bases). This CDR3 region has 11 residues. CDR1 is LNHDA, CDR2 SQIVND, per germline (reference sequence). With 11 bases removed from V and 10 bases from J, the gap between germline ends came to 17 bases. CDR3 bases: TGTGCCGGATCGTGGGGGGGCATCTACACCTTC. Translated: CAGSWGGIYTF.

The count of this clone is one. V usage is TRBV2 and J usage is TRBJ1-4; 12 bases match TRBD1. Losses at the gene ends were 9 bases for V and 7 bases for J; bases not matched to a gene: 18. Germline CDR1 SNHLY, CDR2 FYNNEI. The CDR3 has 18 residues. The CDR3 is CASLRRVPGQGAREKLFF. The DNA for the CDR3 is TGTGCCAGTCTAAGAAGAGTCCCGGGACAGGGGGCGCGTGAAAAACTGTTTTTT.

This clone was seen only a few times. The junction and the germline gene differ at one end; a read error may be behind it. The chain carries TRBV7-7 and TRBJ2-1, with TRBD1 matching over 7 bases. The CDR3 contains 17 residues. The germline V gene has CDR1 SSHAT and CDR2 FNYEAQ (reference sequence). The CDR3 DNA reads TGTGCTAGCAGCCCCGGAGTTGACAGGGCCAACTACAATGAGCAGTTCTTC. It codes for CASSPGVDRANYNEQFF. Full variable domain (missing parts from reference TRBV7-7 and TRBJ2-1): GAGVSQSPRYKVTKRGQDVTLRCDPISSHATLYWYQQALGQGPEFLTYFNYEAQPDKSGLPSDRFSAERPEGSISTLTIQRTEQRDSAMYRCASSPGVDRANYNEQFFGPGTRLTVL.

The CDR3 here is CASSLMLGVEQYF. The CDR3 DNA sequence: TGTGCCAGCAGCTTAATGTTGGGGGTCGAGCAGTACTTC. This chain uses TRBV7-3 with TRBJ2-7; D may be TRBD1 or TRBD2 (5 bases each). CDR1 and CDR2 from the germline V gene are SGHTA and FQGTGA. The ends were cut back, 1 base at V and 6 bases at J, with 10 bases in the middle. This CDR3 is built from 13 residues.

This clone was counted a few times. J is TRBJ2-7 and V is TRBV2; D unclear. Between the trimmed V and J ends, which lost 6 bases and 3 bases, there was a span of 9 bases. The CDR3 is 12 amino acids. Germline V gene data show CDR1 as SNHLY and CDR2 as FYNNEI. CDR3 sequence reads: CASRRGNYEQYF. The CDR3 DNA reads TGTGCCAGCAGGCGAGGAAACTACGAGCAGTACTTC.

V is TRBV30 and J is TRBJ2-7; 12 nucleotides line up with TRBD2. The CDR3 has 14 residues. CDR1 and CDR2 from the germline V gene are GTSNPN and SVGIG (reference sequence). J lost 7 bases, V lost 2 bases, and 6 bases had no gene match. In DNA, the CDR3 is TGTGCCTGGAGTCGATCTAGCGGGGGGGGAGAGCAGTACTTC. Residues: CAWSRSSGGGEQYF. The variable domain in full, completed from reference TRBV30 and TRBJ2-7, reads SQTIHQWPATLVQPVGSPLSLECTVEGTSNPNLYWYRQAAGRGLQLLFYSVGIGQISSEVPQNLSASRPQDRQFILSSKKLLLSDSGFYLCAWSRSSGGGEQYFGPGTRLTVT.

This clone was detected only once. The V call is TRBV6-1, the J call TRBJ2-1; D is perhaps TRBD1 or TRBD2 (5 bases each). This CDR3 has 13 amino acids. V was clipped by 10 bases and J by 6 bases, with 16 bases between them. CDR1 is MNHNS and CDR2 is SASEGT in the germline V gene. The CDR3 is CANRDPRGNEQFF. In DNA form, the CDR3 reads TGTGCCAACCGGGACCCTAGGGGCAATGAGCAGTTCTTC.

The chain uses TRBV9 and TRBJ1-2; 10 positions agree with TRBD1. Germline V gene lookup returns CDR1 SGDLS and CDR2 YYNGEE. The CDR3 covers 15 residues. Germline trimming cut 6 bases from V and 5 bases from J; bases unmatched to any gene: 10. The CDR3 region is CASKYSPGQGYGYTF. DNA of the CDR3: TGTGCCAGCAAATATTCTCCGGGACAGGGGTATGGCTACACCTTC.

As concerns this clone: Within the sample, other DNA sequences also encode this same CDR3. The rearrangement joins TRBV7-2 to TRBJ2-7, with 7 bases lining up with TRBD1. Germline V lookup: CDR1 SGHTA, CDR2 FQGNSA. J gave up 2 bases and V 0 bases, and 4 bases lay outside the gene matches. CDR3 length: 15 amino acids. This CDR3 reads CASSLAGTEAYEQYF. The DNA for the CDR3 is TGTGCCAGCAGCTTAGCTGGGACAGAGGCCTACGAGCAGTACTTC.

V usage is TRBV5-1 and J usage is TRBJ2-2, with a weak D call TRBD2 (5 bases). Germline loops: CDR1 SGHRS, CDR2 YFSETQ. The V and J ends lost 0 bases and 3 bases respectively, with 12 bases between them. The CDR3 is 16 amino acids. CDR3 nucleotide sequence: TGCGCCAGCAGCTTGGGACTAACCTCGGACACCGGGGAGCTGTTTTTT. Amino acid sequence: CASSLGLTSDTGELFF.

This clone turned up a few times. The J gene is TRBJ1-1, the V gene TRBV30; maybe TRBD1 (6 bases). Between the trimmed V and J ends, which lost 5 bases and 3 bases, there was a span of 13 bases. The CDR3 runs to 13 residues. Germline V gene lookup returns CDR1 GTSNPN and CDR2 SVGIG (reference sequence). Here the CDR3 DNA reads TGTGCCTGGGCAGGACAGAGCCACACTGAAGCTTTCTTT. This codes for CAWAGQSHTEAFF.

V usage is TRBV18 and J usage is TRBJ2-7; D perhaps matches TRBD1 (5 bases). This CDR3 has 14 amino acids. V was clipped by 5 bases and J by 2 bases, with 13 bases between them. CDR1 and CDR2 (germline): KGHSH, LQKENI. This chain's CDR3 is CASSALDRPYEQYF. In DNA form, the CDR3 reads TGTGCCAGCTCAGCTCTAGACAGACCCTACGAGCAGTACTTC.